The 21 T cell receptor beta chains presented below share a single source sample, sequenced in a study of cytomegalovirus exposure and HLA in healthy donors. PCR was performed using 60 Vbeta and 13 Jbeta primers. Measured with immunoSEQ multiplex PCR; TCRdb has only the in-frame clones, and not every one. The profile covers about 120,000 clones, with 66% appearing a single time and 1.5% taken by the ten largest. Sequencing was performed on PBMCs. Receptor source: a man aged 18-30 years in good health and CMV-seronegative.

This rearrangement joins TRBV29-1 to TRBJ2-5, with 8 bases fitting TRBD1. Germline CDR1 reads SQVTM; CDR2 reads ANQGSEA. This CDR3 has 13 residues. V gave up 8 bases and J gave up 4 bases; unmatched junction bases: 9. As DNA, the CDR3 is TGCAGCACAATAAGAGGGACAGGAGAGACCCAGTACTTC. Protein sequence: CSTIRGTGETQYF.

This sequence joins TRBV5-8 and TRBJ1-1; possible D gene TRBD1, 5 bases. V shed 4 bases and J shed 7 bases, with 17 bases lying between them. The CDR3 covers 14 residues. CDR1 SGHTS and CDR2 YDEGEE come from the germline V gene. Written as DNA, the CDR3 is TGTGCCAGCAGCCCACGGGGGGGGAAGCTTGAAGCTTTCTTT. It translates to CASSPRGGKLEAFF.

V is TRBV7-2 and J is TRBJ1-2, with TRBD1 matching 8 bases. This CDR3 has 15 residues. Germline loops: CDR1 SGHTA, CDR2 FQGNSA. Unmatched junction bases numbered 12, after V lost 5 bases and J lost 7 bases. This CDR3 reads CASSPGGARGLGYTF. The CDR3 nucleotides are TGTGCCAGCAGCCCCGGTGGGGCCAGGGGGCTTGGCTACACCTTC.

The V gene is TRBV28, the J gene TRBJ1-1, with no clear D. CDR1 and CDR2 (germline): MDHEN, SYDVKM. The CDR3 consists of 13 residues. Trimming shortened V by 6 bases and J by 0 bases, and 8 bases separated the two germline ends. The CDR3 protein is CASRTAVNTEAFF. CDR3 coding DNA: TGTGCCAGCAGGACCGCGGTGAACACTGAAGCTTTCTTT.

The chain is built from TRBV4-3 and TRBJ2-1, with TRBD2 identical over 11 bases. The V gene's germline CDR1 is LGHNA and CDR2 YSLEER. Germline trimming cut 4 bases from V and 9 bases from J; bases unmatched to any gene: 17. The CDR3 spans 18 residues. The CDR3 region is CASSLRVVAGGPGGEQFF. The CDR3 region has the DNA TGCGCCAGCAGCCTGAGGGTGGTAGCGGGAGGGCCGGGAGGTGAGCAGTTCTTC.

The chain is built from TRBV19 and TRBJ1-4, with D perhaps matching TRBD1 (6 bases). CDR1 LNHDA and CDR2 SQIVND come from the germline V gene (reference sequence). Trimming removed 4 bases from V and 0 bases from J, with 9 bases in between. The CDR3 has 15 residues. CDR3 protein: CASSSRTATNEKLFF. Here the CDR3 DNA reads TGTGCCAGTAGTAGCCGGACAGCAACTAATGAAAAACTGTTTTTT. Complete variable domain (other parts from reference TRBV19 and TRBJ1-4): DGGITQSPKYLFRKEGQNVTLSCEQNLNHDAMYWYRQDPGQGLRLIYYSQIVNDFQKGDIAEGYSVSREKKESFPLTVTSAQKNPTAFYLCASSSRTATNEKLFFGSGTQLSVL.

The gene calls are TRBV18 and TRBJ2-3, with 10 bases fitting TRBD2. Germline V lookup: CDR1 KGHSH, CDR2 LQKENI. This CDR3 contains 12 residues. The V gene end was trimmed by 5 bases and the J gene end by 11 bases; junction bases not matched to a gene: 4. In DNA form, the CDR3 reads TGTGCCAGCTCAAGCGGGGGGGAGAAGCAGTATTTT. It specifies CASSSGGEKQYF.

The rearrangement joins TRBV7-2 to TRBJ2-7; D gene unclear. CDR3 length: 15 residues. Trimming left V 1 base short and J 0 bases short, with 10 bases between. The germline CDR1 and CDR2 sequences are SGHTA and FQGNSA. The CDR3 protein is CASSLGGSLSYEQYF. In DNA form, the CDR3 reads TGTGCCAGCAGCTTAGGCGGCAGCCTCTCCTACGAGCAGTACTTC.

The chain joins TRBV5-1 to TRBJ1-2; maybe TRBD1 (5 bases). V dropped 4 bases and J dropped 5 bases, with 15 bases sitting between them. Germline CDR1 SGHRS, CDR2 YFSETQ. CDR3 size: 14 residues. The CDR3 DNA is TGCGCCAGCAGCCCAGGACAAGGAATGTATGGCTACACCTTC. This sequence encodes CASSPGQGMYGYTF.

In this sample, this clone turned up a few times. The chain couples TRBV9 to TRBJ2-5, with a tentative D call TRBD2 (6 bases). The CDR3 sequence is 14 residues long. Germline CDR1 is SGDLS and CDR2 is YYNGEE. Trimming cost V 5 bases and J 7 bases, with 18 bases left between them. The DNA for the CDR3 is TGTGCCAGCAGGGCTTCGGGAGCCCCGGGGACCCAGTACTTC. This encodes CASRASGAPGTQYF.

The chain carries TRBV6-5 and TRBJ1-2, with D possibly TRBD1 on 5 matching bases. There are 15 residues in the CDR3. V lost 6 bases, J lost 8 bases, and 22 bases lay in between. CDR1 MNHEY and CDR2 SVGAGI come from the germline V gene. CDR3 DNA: TGTGCCAGCAGCACCCTAGGCAGGGATATGGTGGGCTACACCTTC. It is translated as CASSTLGRDMVGYTF.

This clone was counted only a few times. CDR3 bases: TGTGCCAGCATTGAAACAGGGACTGGAAACACCATATATTTT. Protein: CASIETGTGNTIYF. V usage is TRBV28 and J usage is TRBJ1-3, with a tentative D call TRBD1 (6 bases). Germline V CDR1 and CDR2: MDHEN, SYDVKM. The CDR3 contains 14 residues. The V gene lost 7 bases and the J gene lost 2 bases, with 12 bases spanning the gap.

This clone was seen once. The CDR3 protein is CASSLAGRAYEQYF. CDR3 DNA: TGTGCCAGCAGTTTAGCCGGCAGGGCCTACGAGCAGTACTTC. The V call is TRBV28, the J call TRBJ2-7; D may be TRBD1 (5 bases). The CDR3 is 14 amino acids. Trimming removed 2 bases from V and 2 bases from J, with 10 bases in between. Germline V gene data show CDR1 as MDHEN and CDR2 as SYDVKM. The full variable domain, its missing parts supplied by reference TRBV28 and TRBJ2-7, is DVKVTQSSRYLVKRTGEKVFLECVQDMDHENMFWYRQDPGLGLRLIYFSYDVKMKEKGDIPEGYSVSREKKERFSLILESASTNQTSMYLCASSLAGRAYEQYFGPGTRLTVT.

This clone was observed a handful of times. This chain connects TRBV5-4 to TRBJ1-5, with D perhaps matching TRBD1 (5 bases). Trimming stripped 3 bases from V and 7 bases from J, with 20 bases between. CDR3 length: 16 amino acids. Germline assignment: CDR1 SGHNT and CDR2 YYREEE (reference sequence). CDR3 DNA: TGTGCCAGCAGCTGGGGGGGGGACCTGAGTGAGCAGCCCCAGCATTTT. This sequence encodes CASSWGGDLSEQPQHF.

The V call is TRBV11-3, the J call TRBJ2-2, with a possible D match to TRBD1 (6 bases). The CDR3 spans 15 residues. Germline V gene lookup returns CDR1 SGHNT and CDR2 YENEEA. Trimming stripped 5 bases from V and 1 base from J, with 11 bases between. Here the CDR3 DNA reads TGTGCCAGCAGCGGTGCGACAGGGAACACCGGGGAGCTGTTTTTT. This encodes CASSGATGNTGELFF.

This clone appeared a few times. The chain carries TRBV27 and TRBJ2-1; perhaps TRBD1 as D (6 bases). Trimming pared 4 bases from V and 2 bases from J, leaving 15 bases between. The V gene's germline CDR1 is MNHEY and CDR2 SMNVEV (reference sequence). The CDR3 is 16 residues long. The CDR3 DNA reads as TGTGCCAGCAGTTCGATTAGGGGGTTACCCTACAATGAGCAGTTCTTC. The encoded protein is CASSSIRGLPYNEQFF.

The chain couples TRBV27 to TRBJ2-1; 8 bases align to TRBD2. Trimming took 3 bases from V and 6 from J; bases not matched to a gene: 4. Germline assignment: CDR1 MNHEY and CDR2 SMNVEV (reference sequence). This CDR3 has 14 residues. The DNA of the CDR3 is TGTGCCAGCAGTTTCGGGAGGGCCAGCAATGAGCAGTTCTTC. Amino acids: CASSFGRASNEQFF.

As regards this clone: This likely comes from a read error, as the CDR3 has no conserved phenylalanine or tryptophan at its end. Written as DNA, the CDR3 is TGTGCCACCATCACTGGGACCTCTAAAGTGGAGGGCTACACCCTC. It encodes CATITGTSKVEGYTL. The rearrangement joins TRBV6-1 to TRBJ1-2; D possibly corresponds to TRBD1 (5 bases). Trimming removed 10 bases from V and 8 bases from J, with 26 bases in between. The CDR3 runs to 15 residues. Germline CDR1 and CDR2: MNHNS and SASEGT.

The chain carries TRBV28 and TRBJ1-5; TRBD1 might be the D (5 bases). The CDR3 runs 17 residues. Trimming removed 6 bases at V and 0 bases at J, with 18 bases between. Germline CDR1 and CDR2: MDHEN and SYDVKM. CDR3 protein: CASSTIPGRDSNQPQHF. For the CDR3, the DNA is TGTGCCAGCAGCACCATTCCAGGGAGGGATAGCAATCAGCCCCAGCATTTT.

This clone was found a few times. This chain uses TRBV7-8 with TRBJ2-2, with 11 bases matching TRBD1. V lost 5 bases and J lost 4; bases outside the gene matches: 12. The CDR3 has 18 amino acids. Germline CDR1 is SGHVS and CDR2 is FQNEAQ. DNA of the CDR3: TGTGCCAGCAGCAAACCTGCTGTCGGGACAGGGGGCACCGGGGAGCTGTTTTTT. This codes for CASSKPAVGTGGTGELFF.

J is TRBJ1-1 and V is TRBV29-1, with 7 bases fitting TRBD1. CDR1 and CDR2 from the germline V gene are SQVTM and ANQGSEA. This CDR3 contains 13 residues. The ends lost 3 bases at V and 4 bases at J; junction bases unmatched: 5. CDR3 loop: CSVEGQTITEAFF. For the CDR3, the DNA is TGCAGCGTTGAGGGACAGACGATCACTGAAGCTTTCTTT.